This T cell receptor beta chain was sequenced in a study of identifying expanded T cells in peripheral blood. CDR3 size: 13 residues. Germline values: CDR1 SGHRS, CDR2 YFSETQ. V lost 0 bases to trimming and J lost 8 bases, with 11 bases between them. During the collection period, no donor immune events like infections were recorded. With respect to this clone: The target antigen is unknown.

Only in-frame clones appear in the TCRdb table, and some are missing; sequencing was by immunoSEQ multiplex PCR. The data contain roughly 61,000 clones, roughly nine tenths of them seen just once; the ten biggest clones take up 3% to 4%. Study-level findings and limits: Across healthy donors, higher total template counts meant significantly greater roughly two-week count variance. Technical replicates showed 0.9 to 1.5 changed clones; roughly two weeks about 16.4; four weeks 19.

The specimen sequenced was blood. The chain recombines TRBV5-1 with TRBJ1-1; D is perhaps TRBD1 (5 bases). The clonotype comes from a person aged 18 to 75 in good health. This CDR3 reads CASSLEDGGEAFF. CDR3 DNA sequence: TGCGCCAGCAGCTTGGAAGATGGGGGAGAAGCTTTCTTT. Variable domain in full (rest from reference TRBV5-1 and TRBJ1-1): KAGVTQTPRYLIKTRGQQVTLSCSPISGHRSVSWYQQTPGQGLQFLFEYFSETQRNKGNFPGRFSGRQFSNSRSEMNVSTLELGDSALYLCASSLEDGGEAFFGQGTRLTVV.